The 15 T cell receptor beta chains below all came from one sample that was sequenced in a study of T cells in Graves' hyperthyroidism and ophthalmopathy. From RNA transcripts, TCR beta CDR3 regions were amplified. HTBI primers were used for first-round RT-PCR of the TCR CDR3. TCRdb independently ran MiXCR on the multiplex PCR reads; one entry per CDR3 protein. The sample carries approximately 620,000 distinct CDR3 sequences, about 15% recorded once. The sequenced sample was blood. Every receptor here comes from a woman between 25 and 40 years old with Graves' hyperthyroidism that later progressed to Graves' ophthalmopathy.

This clonotype was observed many times. The chain recombines TRBV6-2 or TRBV6-3 with TRBJ1-6; 7 bases match TRBD1. CDR1 MNHEY and CDR2 SVGEGT come from the germline V gene. This CDR3 is 15 amino acids long. After removal of 6 bases from V and 9 bases from J, the junction contained 11 bases not matched to a gene. CDR3 residues: CASRTVTGDASPLHF. The CDR3 DNA reads TGTGCCAGCAGGACCGTTACAGGGGACGCTTCACCCCTCCACTTT.

This clonotype was counted ten times or more. The chain employs TRBV19 and TRBJ2-1; D call uncertain. The CDR3 spans 14 residues. V was cut by 6 bases and J by 6 bases, with 15 bases left in between. Germline assignment: CDR1 LNHDA and CDR2 SQIVND (reference sequence). The DNA of the CDR3 is TGTGCCAGTAGCCCCTTAACGCGCCTCAATGAGCAGTTCTTC. This sequence encodes CASSPLTRLNEQFF.

This clonotype was picked up many times. The rearrangement uses TRBV11-3 and TRBJ2-5; the match to TRBD2 covers 8 bases. Germline V CDR1 and CDR2: SGHNT, YENEEA. The ends lost 5 bases at V and 5 bases at J; junction bases unmatched: 10. The CDR3 runs to 15 residues. The CDR3 spells CASSHRTSPPETQYF. The DNA for the CDR3 is TGTGCCAGCAGCCACCGGACTAGCCCGCCGGAGACCCAGTACTTC.

This clonotype was recorded a few times. This chain connects TRBV30 to TRBJ1-5; D is undetermined. Germline CDR1 GTSNPN, CDR2 SVGIG (reference sequence). CDR3 size: 16 residues. V was trimmed by 0 bases and J by 0 bases, leaving 12 bases between them. Here the CDR3 reads CAWSVQGAISNQPQHF. Here the CDR3 DNA reads TGTGCCTGGAGTGTACAAGGTGCGATTAGCAATCAGCCCCAGCATTTT.

This clonotype was recorded a few times. The CDR3 here is CASSRAQDVEETQYF. In nucleotides, the CDR3 is TGTGCCAGCAGCAGAGCGCAGGACGTGGAAGAGACCCAGTACTTC. The rearrangement uses TRBV4-2 and TRBJ2-5; D ambiguous. Germline assignment: CDR1 LGHNA and CDR2 YNFKEQ. The germline V and J ends were trimmed by 5 bases and 3 bases, with 16 bases remaining between them. This CDR3 has 15 amino acids.

The chain carries TRBV29-1 and TRBJ1-1; 9 positions agree with TRBD1. V lost 5 bases, J lost 5 bases, and 9 bases stayed unmatched. The germline V gene has CDR1 SQVTM and CDR2 ANQGSEA. The CDR3 extends over 14 amino acids. In DNA form, the CDR3 reads TGCAGCGTTATCGCGGACAGGGGCAGTACTGAAGCTTTCTTT. This encodes CSVIADRGSTEAFF.

The chain is built from TRBV10-2 and TRBJ2-3; 8 positions agree with TRBD2. The V gene end was trimmed by 7 bases and the J gene end by 4 bases; junction bases not matched to a gene: 7. The CDR3 is 14 residues long. The germline CDR1 and CDR2 sequences are WSHSY and SAAADI. The CDR3 DNA follows: TGCGCCAGCAAACCGGGACTAGTTGCAGATACGCAGTATTTT. It codes for CASKPGLVADTQYF.

At least ten counts were recorded for this clonotype. The genes are TRBV27 and TRBJ2-1; tentatively, D is TRBD2 (5 bases). The CDR3 sequence is 13 residues long. From germline, CDR1 is MNHEY and CDR2 SMNVEV (reference sequence). V dropped 10 bases and J dropped 5 bases, with 15 bases sitting between them. In DNA, the CDR3 is TGTGCCACCGCCTGGACTGGGGACAATGAGCAGTTCTTC. Its translation is CATAWTGDNEQFF.

The table lists this clonotype with a few counts. V usage is TRBV3-1 and J usage is TRBJ2-2; the match to TRBD1 covers 7 bases. The CDR3 has 14 residues. From germline, CDR1 is LGHDT and CDR2 YNNKEL (reference sequence). J lost 9 bases, V lost 0 bases, and 4 bases had no gene match. CDR3 DNA: TGTGCCAGCAGCCAAGAGGACAGGACGAGGGAGCTGTTTTTT. Translation gives CASSQEDRTRELFF.

The sample holds a few counts of this clonotype. The rearrangement joins TRBV5-1 to TRBJ2-3, with 12 bases fitting TRBD2. Trimming at V came to 1 base and at J to 2 bases, leaving 5 bases not matched to a gene. The CDR3 totals 17 residues. Germline CDR1 and CDR2: SGHRS and YFSETQ. As DNA, the CDR3 is TGCGCCAGCAGCTTGCCAGCTAGCGGGAGGGACACAGATACGCAGTATTTT. Residues: CASSLPASGRDTDTQYF.

In this sample, this clonotype turned up many times. V is TRBV24-1 and J is TRBJ2-5; a weak D match, TRBD1 (5 bases). Per the germline V gene, CDR1 is KGHDR and CDR2 is SFDVKD. This CDR3 region has 14 residues. V dropped 2 bases and J dropped 3 bases, with 9 bases sitting between them. Here the CDR3 reads CATSDYQTEETQYF. As DNA, the CDR3 is TGTGCCACCAGTGATTACCAGACAGAAGAGACCCAGTACTTC.

In its sample, this clonotype was seen a few times. V and J are TRBV6-1 and TRBJ2-7; a possible D gene is TRBD2 (6 bases). The V end lost 9 bases, the J end lost 2 bases, and 20 bases lay between the germline ends. Per germline, CDR1 MNHNS and CDR2 SASEGT. The CDR3 runs to 15 residues. The CDR3 DNA reads as TGTGCCAGACACAGCCCGAGGGGAGGCCCCTACGAGCAGTACTTC. Translating gives CARHSPRGGPYEQYF.

This clonotype has at least ten counts. The chain joins TRBV2 to TRBJ1-2; maybe TRBD1 (6 bases). This CDR3 spans 15 amino acids. Per germline, CDR1 SNHLY and CDR2 FYNNEI. Trimming left V 6 bases short and J 1 base short, with 15 bases between. CDR3 sequence (DNA): TGTGCCAGCAGCCCCCCATCAGGGGTTAACTATGGCTACACCTTC. Translation gives CASSPPSGVNYGYTF.

As concerns this clonotype: One end of the junction does not line up with germline, which may come from a read error. The V call is TRBV5-1, the J call TRBJ2-1; 10 bases are a match to TRBD2. CDR3 length equals 18 residues. CDR1 is SGHRS, CDR2 YFSETQ, per germline. The CDR3 spells CASAGLAEDLSSYNEQLF. The CDR3 DNA follows: TGCGCCAGCGCAGGACTAGCGGAGGACCTCAGCTCCTACAATGAGCAGCTCTTC.

This chain joins TRBV5-8 and TRBJ1-2; D ambiguous. Germline lookup yields CDR1 SGHTS and CDR2 YDEGEE. The CDR3 is 16 residues long. Deletions cut 2 bases from V and 0 bases from J, with 14 bases between. CDR3: CASSFNGLGTNYGYTF. CDR3 nucleotide sequence: TGTGCCAGCAGCTTCAACGGACTGGGAACTAACTATGGCTACACCTTC.